The entry that follows covers one TCR beta chain sequence. Its antigen remains unidentified. The source of the sample is a study of cytomegalovirus exposure and HLA in healthy donors. General study points: Prior analysis indicated that the majority of TCR beta V segments exhibited productivity approximately 90% or approximately 30% of the time. Later analysis demonstrated an association between a missense DCLRE1C variant and TCR beta V- and J-gene trimming. Many donors carried some public TCRs, although rarity characterized most TCR sequences. Roughly uniform sequencing depth across donors was assumed, possibly incorrectly.

The CDR3 totals 15 residues. Germline V gives CDR1 MDHEN, CDR2 SYDVKM. V lost 4 bases and J lost 7, with 19 bases in between. PCR used 60 Vbeta primers and 13 Jbeta primers. The protocol was immunoSEQ multiplex PCR, while the TCRdb copy is restricted to in-frame clones and leaves out a portion. The table includes some 190,000 clones, 85% detected once. V and J are TRBV28 and TRBJ2-5; D is possibly TRBD2 (6 bases). Material for sequencing was PBMCs. The source of this sequence is a boy under 10 years old in good health and CMV-seronegative. DNA of the CDR3: TGTGCCAGCAGTTCTATAACAGACGGGGGTAGGACCCAGTACTTC. It translates to CASSSITDGGRTQYF. Drawing the rest from reference TRBV28 and TRBJ2-5, the complete variable domain is DVKVTQSSRYLVKRTGEKVFLECVQDMDHENMFWYRQDPGLGLRLIYFSYDVKMKEKGDIPEGYSVSREKKERFSLILESASTNQTSMYLCASSSITDGGRTQYFGPGTRLLVL.